These T cell receptor beta chains were read from a single sample in a study of glioma-infiltrating T cells after dendritic cell vaccination. Produced via immunoSEQ multiplex PCR; TCRdb's table is partial and in-frame only. This table holds approximately 100,000 clones, about four fifths found once. The sequences come from blood, collected before dendritic cell vaccination. All receptors come from a human donor with glioblastoma. The CDR3 runs from the conserved cysteine through the conserved F or W. A D gene is named only where the DNA matches it firmly.

TRBD1 TRBJ1-4 TRBV5-4 CASSTGGQGYEKLFF
TRBD2 TRBJ2-3 TRBV7-2 CASSPGGQKDTQYF
NA TRBJ2-2 TRBV6-4 CASSDRAGTGELFF
TRBD1 TRBJ2-2 TRBV5-1 CASSWDRLGELFF
TRBD2 TRBJ2-5 TRBV7-2 CASSLAGSGGLPGTQYF
TRBD2 TRBJ2-3 TRBV5-1 CASSLDASGDADTQYF
NA TRBJ1-4 TRBV11-3 CASSSTPATNEKLFF
TRBD1 TRBJ2-7 TRBV7-2 CASSLGDRIYEQYF
NA TRBJ2-1 TRBV4-1 CASSPTSYNEQFF
NA TRBJ2-1 TRBV4-2 CASSRGTDNKQFF
NA TRBJ1-4 TRBV27 CASSSTGLATNEKLFF
NA TRBJ1-4 TRBV5-6 CASSLAQQGFSEKLFF
TRBD1 TRBJ1-2 TRBV19 CASSIFGTVYGYTF
TRBD1 TRBJ2-5 TRBV30 CAWGVTGREETQYF
NA TRBJ1-1 TRBV10-1 CASSESGQGRTEAFF